This TCR beta chain was identified in a study of type 1 and type 2 diabetes patients. On the study more broadly: The whole study generated about 19 million paired-end reads. Study-wide findings and caveats: In CD4+ and CD8+ T cells, type 2 diabetes diversity exceeded type 1. In type 2 diabetes, highly-expanded CD4+ clones took a median roughly 3.9% of reads.

A single count supports this clonotype. Its antigen is unidentified. The CDR3 length is 14 residues. Trimming removed 4 bases at V and 4 bases at J, with 11 bases between. Germline CDR1 reads MGHDK; CDR2 reads SYGVNS. PCR was run on genomic DNA. Amplification of the beta chain CDR3 used 30 forward and 13 reverse multiplex primers. TCRdb redid the calling of the multiplex PCR reads with MiXCR, one entry per CDR3 protein. The sample includes under 300,000 distinct CDR3 sequences, roughly 50% of them seen just once. This sequence joins TRBV25-1 and TRBJ1-3; D call uncertain. This clonotype was sampled from a man in his late teens or twenties with type 2 diabetes. Sequencing input: peripheral blood mononuclear cells (PBMCs). As DNA, the CDR3 is TGTGCCAGCAGTGCCCTTCTTACGGGAAACACCATATATTTT. Translated, it gives CASSALLTGNTIYF.